One sample yielded the 9 T cell receptor beta chains listed below, sequenced in a study. Each CDR3 protein gets one entry after TCRdb re-called the RT-PCR reads with MiXCR. The sample lists around 700,000 distinct CDR3 sequences, around 14% seen once, with roughly 3.9% in the top ten. Sequencing was done on a sample of memory CD4+ T cells from blood. The receptors originated from a female donor in good health, serving as a healthy control.

This clonotype was recorded many times. The gene calls are TRBV11-1 and TRBJ2-2; D might be TRBD1 (5 bases). CDR3 length: 14 residues. Trimming left V 5 bases short and J 4 bases short, with 11 bases between. Looked up from germline, CDR1 is SGHAT and CDR2 is FQDESV (reference sequence). CDR3 loop: CASSPRTPTGELFF. CDR3 nucleotides: TGTGCCAGCAGCCCCCGGACACCCACCGGGGAGCTGTTTTTT.

This clonotype was seen ten or more times. In DNA, the CDR3 is TGTGCCAGCAGCCCCCGAATAGGTTCACCCCTCCACTTT. Its protein is CASSPRIGSPLHF. This chain joins TRBV7-2 and TRBJ1-6; D is ambiguous. The CDR3 contains 13 residues. Germline V gives CDR1 SGHTA, CDR2 FQGNSA. Trimming pared 5 bases from V and 9 bases from J, leaving 11 bases between.

Only a few counts were recorded for this clonotype. The chain is built from TRBV7-2 and TRBJ1-1; 7 nucleotides agree with TRBD1. Looked up from germline, CDR1 is SGHTA and CDR2 is FQGNSA. This CDR3 comprises 14 residues. V shed 5 bases, J shed 1 base, and the junction held 4 bases outside the gene matches. CDR3 coding DNA: TGTGCCAGCAGCGTAGGGACAGAGAACACTGAAGCTTTCTTT. It specifies CASSVGTENTEAFF.

A few counts support this clonotype. The V and J genes are TRBV5-1 and TRBJ2-5, with TRBD2 matching over 10 bases. V was pared by 1 base and J by 2 bases, with 2 bases of the junction left unmatched. This CDR3 comprises 15 residues. In germline, CDR1 is SGHRS, CDR2 YFSETQ. CDR3 loop: CASSLWTSGQETQYF. The CDR3 DNA sequence: TGCGCCAGCAGCTTGTGGACTAGCGGTCAAGAGACCCAGTACTTC.

The chain is built from TRBV10-3 and TRBJ1-3, with D unclear. The V end was cut by 8 bases, the J end by 2 bases, with 7 bases between. The CDR3 consists of 12 residues. Germline CDR1 reads ENHRY; CDR2 reads SYGVKD. CDR3 amino acids: CAIGETGNTIYF. CDR3 bases: TGTGCCATCGGGGAAACTGGAAACACCATATATTTT.

The gene calls are TRBV2 and TRBJ1-5, with 8 bases matching TRBD1. CDR1 and CDR2 from the germline V gene are SNHLY and FYNNEI. V lost 8 bases to trimming and J lost 6 bases; unmatched junction nucleotides: 3. There are 12 residues in the CDR3. CDR3 in DNA: TGTGCCAGCTCAGGGGGCTCTCAGCCCCAGCATTTT. It specifies CASSGGSQPQHF.

Remarks on this clonotype: Possible read error: a much larger clone is one base away. V and J are TRBV27 and TRBJ2-7; tentatively, D is TRBD1 or TRBD2 (5 bases each). V gave up 0 bases and J gave up 3 bases, with 12 bases separating them. CDR3 length equals 15 residues. Germline CDR1 is MNHEY and CDR2 is SMNVEV (reference sequence). DNA of the CDR3: TGTGCCAGCAGTTTATCCGGGGCCCTACTCTACGAGCAGTACTTC. Translating it yields CASSLSGALLYEQYF.

This clonotype was detected a few times. The chain has TRBV10-3 and TRBJ2-4; 8 bases are shared with TRBD1. Germline CDR1 reads ENHRY; CDR2 reads SYGVKD. The V gene end was trimmed by 0 bases and the J gene end by 0 bases; junction bases not matched to a gene: 7. CDR3 size: 18 residues. The CDR3 is CAISESVTGVLAKNIQYF. For the CDR3, the DNA is TGTGCCATCAGTGAGTCAGTGACAGGGGTCTTAGCCAAAAACATTCAGTACTTC.

V usage is TRBV7-2 and J usage is TRBJ2-7; D may correspond to TRBD1 or TRBD2 (6 bases each). The V end was cut by 5 bases, the J end by 2 bases, with 16 bases between. The CDR3 sequence is 15 residues long. Per the germline V gene, CDR1 is SGHTA and CDR2 is FQGNSA. The CDR3 DNA is TGTGCCAGCAGCCCCTCCGTGGAGGGGGCCTACGAGCAGTACTTC. It specifies CASSPSVEGAYEQYF. Complete variable domain (other parts from reference TRBV7-2 and TRBJ2-7): GAGVSQSPSNKVTEKGKDVELRCDPISGHTALYWYRQSLGQGLEFLIYFQGNSAPDKSGLPSDRFSAERTGGSVSTLTIQRTQQEDSAVYLCASSPSVEGAYEQYFGPGTRLTVT.